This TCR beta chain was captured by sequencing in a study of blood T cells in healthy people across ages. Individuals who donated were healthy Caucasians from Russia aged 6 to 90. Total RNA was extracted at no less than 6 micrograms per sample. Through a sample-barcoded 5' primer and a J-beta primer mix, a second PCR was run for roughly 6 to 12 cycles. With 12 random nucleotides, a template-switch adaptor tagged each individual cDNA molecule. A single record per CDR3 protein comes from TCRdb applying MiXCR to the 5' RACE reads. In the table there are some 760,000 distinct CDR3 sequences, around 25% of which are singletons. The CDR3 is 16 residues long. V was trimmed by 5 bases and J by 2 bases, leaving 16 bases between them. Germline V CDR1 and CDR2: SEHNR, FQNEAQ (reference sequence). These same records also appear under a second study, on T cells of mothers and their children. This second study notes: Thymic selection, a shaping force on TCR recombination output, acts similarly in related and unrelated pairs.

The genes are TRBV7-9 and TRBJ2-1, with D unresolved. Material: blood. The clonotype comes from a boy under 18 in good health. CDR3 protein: CASSPEERYPYNEQFF. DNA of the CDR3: TGTGCCAGCAGCCCTGAAGAGAGGTATCCCTACAATGAGCAGTTCTTC.